This T cell receptor (beta chain) came from a study of cytomegalovirus exposure and HLA in healthy donors. This table comes from immunoSEQ multiplex PCR, and its TCRdb copy is limited to in-frame clones, with some not included. The data contain 260,000 or so clones, around nine tenths of them singletons. Germline trimming cut 7 bases from V and 6 bases from J; bases unmatched to any gene: 7. In germline, CDR1 is MNHEY, CDR2 SVGAGI. This CDR3 comprises 14 residues. The sequence was obtained from a woman aged 18 to 35 in good health and CMV-seronegative. The specimen sequenced was PBMCs. The chain carries TRBV6-5 and TRBJ2-7, with TRBD2 identical over 12 bases. The CDR3 loop is CASTPSGRAFEQYF. The CDR3, as DNA: TGTGCCAGCACACCTAGCGGGAGGGCCTTCGAGCAGTACTTC.